This entry describes one TCR beta chain. The data are from a study of radiation and T cells in renal cell carcinoma. Time point denoted: blood 4 weeks post-SBRT, at nephrectomy. Described treatment: 15 Gy SBRT to primary tumor, nephrectomy 4 weeks later. Sequencing was performed with immunoSEQ multiplex PCR; in TCRdb, only in-frame clones are kept and a portion is missing. This table has around 170,000 clones, about 87% appearing once. Germline CDR1 and CDR2: SGHVS and FQNEAQ. The CDR3 has 15 amino acids. V was trimmed by 5 bases and J by 1 base, leaving 14 bases between them. The sequence was collected from a woman in her fifties or sixties with renal cell carcinoma. The V gene is TRBV7-8, the J gene TRBJ2-5; D gene ambiguous. Here the sequenced sample was blood, taken from a patient whose treatment included radiotherapy and nephrectomy. The CDR3 nucleotides are TGTGCCAGCAGCAAGGGTCTAGGTTTCCAAGAGACCCAGTACTTC. Residues: CASSKGLGFQETQYF.